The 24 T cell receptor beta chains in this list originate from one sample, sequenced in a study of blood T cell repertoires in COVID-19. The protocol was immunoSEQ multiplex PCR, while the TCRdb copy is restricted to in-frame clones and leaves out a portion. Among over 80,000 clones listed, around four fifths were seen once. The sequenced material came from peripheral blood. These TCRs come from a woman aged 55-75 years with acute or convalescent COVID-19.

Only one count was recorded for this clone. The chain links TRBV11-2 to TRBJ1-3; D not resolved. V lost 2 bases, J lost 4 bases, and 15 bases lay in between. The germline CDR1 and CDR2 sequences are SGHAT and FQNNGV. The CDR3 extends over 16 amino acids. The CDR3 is CASSLNPAGGGNTIYF. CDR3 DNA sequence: TGTGCCAGCAGCTTAAATCCCGCCGGAGGGGGAAACACCATATATTTT.

In DNA form, the CDR3 reads TGCGCCAGCAGCTCCGACGGGGATTCACCCCTCCACTTT. Translated: CASSSDGDSPLHF. The chain employs TRBV5-1 and TRBJ1-6; the D is unclear. The V gene's germline CDR1 is SGHRS and CDR2 YFSETQ. Trimming removed 3 bases from V and 8 bases from J, with 9 bases in between. CDR3 length equals 13 residues.

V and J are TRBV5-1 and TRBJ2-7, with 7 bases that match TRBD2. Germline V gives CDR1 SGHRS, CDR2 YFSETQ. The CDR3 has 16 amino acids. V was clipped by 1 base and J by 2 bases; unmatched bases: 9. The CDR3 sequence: CASSLIASGATYEQYF. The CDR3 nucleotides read TGCGCCAGCAGCTTGATCGCTAGCGGTGCTACCTACGAGCAGTACTTC. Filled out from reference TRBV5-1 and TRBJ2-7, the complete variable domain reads KAGVTQTPRYLIKTRGQQVTLSCSPISGHRSVSWYQQTPGQGLQFLFEYFSETQRNKGNFPGRFSGRQFSNSRSEMNVSTLELGDSALYLCASSLIASGATYEQYFGPGTRLTVT.

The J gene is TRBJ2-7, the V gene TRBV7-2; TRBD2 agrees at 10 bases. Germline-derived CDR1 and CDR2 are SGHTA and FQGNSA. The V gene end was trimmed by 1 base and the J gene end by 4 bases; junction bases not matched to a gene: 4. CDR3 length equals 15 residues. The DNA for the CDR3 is TGTGCCAGCAGCTTAGGGCTAGCGGGAGCTTACGAGCAGTACTTC. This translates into CASSLGLAGAYEQYF.

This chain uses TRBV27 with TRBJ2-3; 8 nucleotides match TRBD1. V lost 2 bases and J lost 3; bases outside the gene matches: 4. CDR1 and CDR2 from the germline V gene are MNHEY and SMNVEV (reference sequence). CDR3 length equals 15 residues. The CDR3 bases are TGTGCCAGCAGTTTAGGTCAGGGGGCGACAGATACGCAGTATTTT. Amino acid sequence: CASSLGQGATDTQYF.

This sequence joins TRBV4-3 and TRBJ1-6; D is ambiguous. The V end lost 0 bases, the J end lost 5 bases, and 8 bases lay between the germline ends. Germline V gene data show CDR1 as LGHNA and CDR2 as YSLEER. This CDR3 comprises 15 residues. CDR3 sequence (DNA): TGCGCCAGCAGCCAAGAGGCAAGTCATAATTCACCCCTCCACTTT. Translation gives CASSQEASHNSPLHF.

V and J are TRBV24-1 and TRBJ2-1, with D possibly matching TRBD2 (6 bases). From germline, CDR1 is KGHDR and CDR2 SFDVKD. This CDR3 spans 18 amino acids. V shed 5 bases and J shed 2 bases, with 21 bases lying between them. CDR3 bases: TGTGCCACCAGTGGCCTGACCGAGCGGGCCAGGACCTACAATGAGCAGTTCTTC. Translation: CATSGLTERARTYNEQFF.

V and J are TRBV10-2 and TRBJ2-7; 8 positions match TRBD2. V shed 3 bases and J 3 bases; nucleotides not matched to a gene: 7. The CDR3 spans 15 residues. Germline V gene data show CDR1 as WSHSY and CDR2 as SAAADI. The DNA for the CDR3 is TGCGCCAGCAGTGAACACCCGGGACTAGACTACGAGCAGTACTTC. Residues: CASSEHPGLDYEQYF.

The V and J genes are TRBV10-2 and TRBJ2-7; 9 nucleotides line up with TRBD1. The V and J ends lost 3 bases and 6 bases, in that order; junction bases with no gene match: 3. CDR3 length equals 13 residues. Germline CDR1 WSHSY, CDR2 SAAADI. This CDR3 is CASSERQGVEQYF. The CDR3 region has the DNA TGCGCCAGCAGTGAACGACAGGGGGTCGAGCAGTACTTC.

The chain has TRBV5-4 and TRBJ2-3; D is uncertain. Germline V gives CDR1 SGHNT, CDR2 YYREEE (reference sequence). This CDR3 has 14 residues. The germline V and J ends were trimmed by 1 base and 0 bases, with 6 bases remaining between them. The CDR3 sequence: CASSLPQSTDTQYF. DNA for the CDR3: TGTGCCAGCAGCTTGCCACAAAGCACAGATACGCAGTATTTT.

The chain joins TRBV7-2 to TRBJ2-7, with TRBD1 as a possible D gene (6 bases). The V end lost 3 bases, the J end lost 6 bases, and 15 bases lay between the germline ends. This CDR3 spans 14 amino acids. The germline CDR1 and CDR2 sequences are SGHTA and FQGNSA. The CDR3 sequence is CASSLNQGRSEQYF. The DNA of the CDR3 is TGTGCCAGCAGCTTGAACCAGGGGAGAAGCGAGCAGTACTTC.

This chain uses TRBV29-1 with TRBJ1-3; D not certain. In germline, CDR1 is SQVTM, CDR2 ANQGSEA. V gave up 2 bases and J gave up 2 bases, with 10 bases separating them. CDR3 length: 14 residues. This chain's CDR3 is CSVEYSLAGNTIYF. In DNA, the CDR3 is TGCAGCGTTGAATATTCCCTAGCTGGAAACACCATATATTTT.

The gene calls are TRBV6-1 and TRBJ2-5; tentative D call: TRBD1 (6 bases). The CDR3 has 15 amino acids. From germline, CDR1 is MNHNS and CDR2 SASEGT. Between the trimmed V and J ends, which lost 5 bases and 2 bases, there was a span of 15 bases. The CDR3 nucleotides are TGTGCCAGCAGTCCCCTGGGACAAAAGCAAGAGACCCAGTACTTC. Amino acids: CASSPLGQKQETQYF.

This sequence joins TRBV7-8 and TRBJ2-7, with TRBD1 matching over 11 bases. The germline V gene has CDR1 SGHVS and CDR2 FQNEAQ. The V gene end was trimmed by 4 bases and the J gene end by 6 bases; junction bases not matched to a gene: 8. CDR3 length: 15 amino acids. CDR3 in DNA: TGTGCCAGCAGCTCGGGGACAGGGGGAAGAGGCGAGCAGTACTTC. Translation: CASSSGTGGRGEQYF. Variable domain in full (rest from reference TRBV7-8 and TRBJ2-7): GAGVSQSPRYKVAKRGQDVALRCDPISGHVSLFWYQQALGQGPEFLTYFQNEAQLDKSGLPSDRFFAERPEGSVSTLKIQRTQQEDSAVYLCASSSGTGGRGEQYFGPGTRLTVT.

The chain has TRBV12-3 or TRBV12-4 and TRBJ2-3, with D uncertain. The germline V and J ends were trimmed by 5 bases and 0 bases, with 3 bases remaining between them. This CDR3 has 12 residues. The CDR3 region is CASSQSTDTQYF. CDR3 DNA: TGTGCCAGCAGTCAGAGCACAGATACGCAGTATTTT.

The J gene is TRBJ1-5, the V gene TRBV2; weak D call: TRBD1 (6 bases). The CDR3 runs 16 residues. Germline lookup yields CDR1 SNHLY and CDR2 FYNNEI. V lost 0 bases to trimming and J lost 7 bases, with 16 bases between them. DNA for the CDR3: TGTGCCAGCAGTGAAGCATCTGCGGGGGCGGGGCAGCCCCAGCATTTT. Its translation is CASSEASAGAGQPQHF.

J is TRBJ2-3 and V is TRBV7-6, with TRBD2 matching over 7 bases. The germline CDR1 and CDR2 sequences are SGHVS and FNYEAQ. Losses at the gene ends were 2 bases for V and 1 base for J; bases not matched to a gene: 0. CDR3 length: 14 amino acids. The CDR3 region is CASSLSGGTDTQYF. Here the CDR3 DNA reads TGTGCCAGCAGCTTAAGCGGGGGCACAGATACGCAGTATTTT.

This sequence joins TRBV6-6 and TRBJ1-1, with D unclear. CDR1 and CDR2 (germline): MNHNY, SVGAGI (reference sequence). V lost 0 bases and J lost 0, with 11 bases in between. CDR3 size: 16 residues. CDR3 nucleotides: TGTGCCAGCAGTTACTCTTTCGGGTTAATGAACACTGAAGCTTTCTTT. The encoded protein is CASSYSFGLMNTEAFF.

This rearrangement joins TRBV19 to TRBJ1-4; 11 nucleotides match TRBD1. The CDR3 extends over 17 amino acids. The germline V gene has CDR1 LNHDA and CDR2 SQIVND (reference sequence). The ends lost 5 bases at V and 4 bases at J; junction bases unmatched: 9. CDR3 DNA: TGTGCCAGTAGTCCCCGGACAGGGGGCGCGATTAATGAAAAACTGTTTTTT. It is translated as CASSPRTGGAINEKLFF.

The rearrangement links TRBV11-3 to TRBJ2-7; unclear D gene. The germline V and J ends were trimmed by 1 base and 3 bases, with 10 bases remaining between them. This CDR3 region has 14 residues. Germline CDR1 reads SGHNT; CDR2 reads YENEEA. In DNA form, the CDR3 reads TGTGCCAGCAGCTTAGTCCGAGGCAACTACGAGCAGTACTTC. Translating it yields CASSLVRGNYEQYF.

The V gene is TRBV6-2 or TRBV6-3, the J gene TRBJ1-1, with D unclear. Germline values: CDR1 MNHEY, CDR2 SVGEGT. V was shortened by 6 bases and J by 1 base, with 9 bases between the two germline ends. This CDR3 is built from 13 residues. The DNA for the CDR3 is TGTGCCAGCAGCCCGACAACGAACACTGAAGCTTTCTTT. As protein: CASSPTTNTEAFF.

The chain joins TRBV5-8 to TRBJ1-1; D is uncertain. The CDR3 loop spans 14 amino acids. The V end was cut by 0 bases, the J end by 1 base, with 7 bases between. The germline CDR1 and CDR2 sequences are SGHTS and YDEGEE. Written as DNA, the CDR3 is TGTGCCAGCAGCTTGGGCCCGCGGAACACTGAAGCTTTCTTT. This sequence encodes CASSLGPRNTEAFF.

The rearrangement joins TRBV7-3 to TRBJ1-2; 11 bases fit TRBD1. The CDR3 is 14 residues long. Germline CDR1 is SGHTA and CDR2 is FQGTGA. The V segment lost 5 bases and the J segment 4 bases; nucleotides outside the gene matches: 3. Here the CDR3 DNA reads TGTGCCAGCAGCCTGGGACAGGGGGGCTATGGCTACACCTTC. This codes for CASSLGQGGYGYTF. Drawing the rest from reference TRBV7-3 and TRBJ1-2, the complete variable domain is GAGVSQTPSNKVTEKGKYVELRCDPISGHTALYWYRQSLGQGPEFLIYFQGTGAADDSGLPNDRFFAVRPEGSVSTLKIQRTERGDSAVYLCASSLGQGGYGYTFGSGTRLTVV.

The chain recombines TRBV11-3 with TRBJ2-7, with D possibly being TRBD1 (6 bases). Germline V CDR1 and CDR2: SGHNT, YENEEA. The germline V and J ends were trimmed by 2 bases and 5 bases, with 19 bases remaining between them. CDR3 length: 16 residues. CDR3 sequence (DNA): TGTGCCAGCAGCTTAAATCCCGTGCAGGGGATCCACGAGCAGTACTTC. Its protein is CASSLNPVQGIHEQYF.